The clone carrying this T cell receptor beta chain occurred many times. Its antigen remains unidentified. Synthesis of cDNA was carried out by template-switch 5'RACE. The reaction used 10-nucleotide random UMIs. Every sequencing run generated in excess of 170 million TCR-beta sequences. These sequences covered 15-18 subjects. In TCRdb, the 5' RACE reads were re-called with MiXCR into one record per CDR3 protein. Among tens of thousands of distinct CDR3 sequences listed, 3.5% were seen once. CDR3 length: 15 amino acids. Germline values: CDR1 SGHRS, CDR2 YFSETQ. The V end was cut by 6 bases, the J end by 4 bases, with 14 bases between. This entry belongs to a study of neurological immune-mediated disorders. Notes on the study in general: When grouped phylogenetically, the repertoires of 18 of the 34 multiple sclerosis patients fell together in one related-CDR3 cluster, which is a possible signature. Multiple sclerosis patients had less TCR clonal expansion than even healthy controls, unlike HTLV-1-associated myelopathy.

This rearrangement joins TRBV5-1 to TRBJ2-6; either TRBD1 or TRBD2 may supply D (5 bases each). Sequenced input: PBMCs. The source of this sequence is a woman in her twenties or thirties with multiple sclerosis. The CDR3 reads CASKGIGAGANVLTF. The CDR3 DNA follows: TGCGCCAGCAAGGGAATCGGGGCAGGGGCCAACGTCCTGACTTTC.